This T cell receptor beta chain is drawn from a study of shared clonotypes between healthy human individuals. Study results and caveats: An effect of sequencing depth on clonotype sharing among donors was expected.

Some clones are missing from TCRdb's copy, which holds only in-frame ones; the method was immunoSEQ multiplex PCR. The sample consists of about 1,900,000 clones, 85% to 95% of them appearing once. CD45RO-negative, CCR7-positively selected cells formed the naive CD8 fraction, excluding terminally differentiated effector memory CD45RA+ cells. The CDR3 sequence is 13 residues long. Germline V gene data show CDR1 as MGHRA and CDR2 as YSYEKL. Trimming stripped 5 bases from V and 7 bases from J, with 11 bases between. As regards this clone: Its antigen is not known.

This sequence joins TRBV4-1 and TRBJ2-2; tentatively, D is TRBD1 (5 bases). This TCR was sampled from a man aged 18 to 29 in good health. The sample was naive CD8+ T cells sorted from blood. This CDR3 is CASSTVGDGELFF. The CDR3 DNA sequence: TGCGCCAGCAGCACCGTAGGGGACGGGGAGCTGTTTTTT.